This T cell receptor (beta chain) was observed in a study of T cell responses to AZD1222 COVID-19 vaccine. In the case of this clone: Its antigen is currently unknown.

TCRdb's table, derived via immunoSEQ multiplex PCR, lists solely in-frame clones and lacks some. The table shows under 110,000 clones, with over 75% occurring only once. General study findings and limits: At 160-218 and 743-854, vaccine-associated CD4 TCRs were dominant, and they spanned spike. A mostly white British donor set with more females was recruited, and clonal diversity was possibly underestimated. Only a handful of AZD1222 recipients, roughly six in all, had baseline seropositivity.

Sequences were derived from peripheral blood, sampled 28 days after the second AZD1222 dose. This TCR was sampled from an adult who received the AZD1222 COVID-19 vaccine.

The CDR3 reads CASSQPQGKLFF. CDR3 DNA: TGTGCCAGCAGCCAACCACAGGGAAAACTGTTTTTT. J is TRBJ1-4 and V is TRBV3-1 (or the pseudogene TRBV3-2); D possibly corresponds to TRBD1 (6 bases). The CDR3 consists of 12 residues. V lost 2 bases and J lost 10, with 8 bases in between. Germline CDR1 reads LGHDT; CDR2 reads YNNKEL (reference sequence).